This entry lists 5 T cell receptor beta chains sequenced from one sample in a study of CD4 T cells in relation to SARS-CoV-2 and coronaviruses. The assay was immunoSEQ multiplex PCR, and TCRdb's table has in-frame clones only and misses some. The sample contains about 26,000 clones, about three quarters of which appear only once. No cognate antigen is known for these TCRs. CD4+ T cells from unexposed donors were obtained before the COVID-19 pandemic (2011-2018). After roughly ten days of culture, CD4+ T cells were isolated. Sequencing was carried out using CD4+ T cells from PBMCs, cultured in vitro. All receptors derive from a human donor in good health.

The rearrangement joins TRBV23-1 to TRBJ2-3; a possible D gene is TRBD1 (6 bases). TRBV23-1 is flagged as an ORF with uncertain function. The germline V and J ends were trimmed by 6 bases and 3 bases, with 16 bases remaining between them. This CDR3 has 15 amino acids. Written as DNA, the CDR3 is TGCGCCAGCAGCCCGTCGAGGGGGTCGACAGATACGCAGTATTTT. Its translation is CASSPSRGSTDTQYF.

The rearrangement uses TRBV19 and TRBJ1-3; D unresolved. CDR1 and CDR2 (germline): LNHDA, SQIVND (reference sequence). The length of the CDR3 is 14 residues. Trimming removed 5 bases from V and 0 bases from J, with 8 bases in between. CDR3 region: CASSQLSSGNTIYF. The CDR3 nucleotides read TGTGCCAGTAGTCAGTTAAGCTCTGGAAACACCATATATTTT.

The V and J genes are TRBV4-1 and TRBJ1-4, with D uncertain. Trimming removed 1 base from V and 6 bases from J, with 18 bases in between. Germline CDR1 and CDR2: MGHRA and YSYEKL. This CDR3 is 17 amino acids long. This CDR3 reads CASSQGAVSVGDEKLFF. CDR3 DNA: TGCGCCAGCAGCCAAGGTGCAGTTTCCGTCGGGGATGAAAAACTGTTTTTT.

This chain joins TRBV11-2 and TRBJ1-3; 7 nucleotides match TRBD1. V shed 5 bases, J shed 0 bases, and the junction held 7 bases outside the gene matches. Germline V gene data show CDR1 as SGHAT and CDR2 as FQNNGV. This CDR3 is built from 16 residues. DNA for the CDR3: TGTGCCAGCAGCCGCCTAACAGGGGTCTCTGGAAACACCATATATTTT. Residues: CASSRLTGVSGNTIYF.

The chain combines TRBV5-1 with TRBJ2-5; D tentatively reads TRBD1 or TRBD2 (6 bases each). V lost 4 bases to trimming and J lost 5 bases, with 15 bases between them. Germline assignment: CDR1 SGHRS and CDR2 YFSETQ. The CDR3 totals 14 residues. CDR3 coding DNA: TGCGCCAGCAGCAATGGGGGGCTTCGGGAGACCCAGTACTTC. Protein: CASSNGGLRETQYF.